Listed below are T cell receptor beta chains from one sample, sequenced in a study of blood T cells in healthy people across ages. MiXCR, run by TCRdb on the 5' RACE reads, gives a single entry per CDR3 protein. The table lists around 1,000,000 distinct CDR3 sequences, 20% to 25% of them singletons. These same records also appear under a second study, on T cells of mothers and their children.

Material for sequencing was blood. The source is a girl aged 2 to 9 in good health. Both conserved end residues are part of each CDR3. A D gene is named only where the DNA matches it firmly. Size is omitted from some rows. Given values are once, few, many or a class for expanded clones.

TRBV12-3/TRBV12-4,TRBJ2-5,TRBD1,-,TGTGCCAGCAGTTTGGGGACAGGGCGGTTGGAGACCCAGTACTTC,CASSLGTGRLETQYF
TRBV5-6,TRBJ2-6,-,-,TGTGCCAGCAGCCCTAAGGGCAGAGCTGGGGCCAACGTCCTGACTTTC,CASSPKGRAGANVLTF
TRBV29-1,TRBJ2-7,TRBD2,-,TGCAGCGGAAGGGGGACTAGCGGGGATTCCTACGAGCAGTACTTC,CSGRGTSGDSYEQYF
TRBV7-8,TRBJ2-7,-,-,TGTGCCAGCAGCTTAGGGGGGGGCGACGGGTACGAGCAGTACTTC,CASSLGGGDGYEQYF
TRBV27,TRBJ2-4,-,few,TGTGCCAGCAGTCCCCATCGGAAAAACATTCAGTACTTC,CASSPHRKNIQYF
TRBV29-1,TRBJ2-7,TRBD2,-,TGCAGCATATTGGCGGGAGAGTCCTACGAGCAGTACTTC,CSILAGESYEQYF
TRBV2,TRBJ1-1,-,-,TGTGCCAGCAGTCCATCCGGGACAATAGTTCAAGCTTTCTTT,CASSPSGTIVQAFF
TRBV5-4,TRBJ1-2,-,-,TGTGCCAGCACTATACGCGGGGAAGGCTATGGCTACACCTTC,CASTIRGEGYGYTF
TRBV9,TRBJ2-5,-,few,TGTGCCAGCAGCGACGGGACCTGGGAGACCCAGTACTTC,CASSDGTWETQYF
TRBV6-2/TRBV6-3,TRBJ2-1,TRBD2,few,TGTGCCAGCAGTCGGGGGGGAGAGGATCAGTTCTTC,CASSRGGEDQFF
TRBV6-1,TRBJ2-5,TRBD2,few,TGTGCCAGCAGTGAAGCAACTAGCGGGGGGCAGGAGACCCAGTACTTC,CASSEATSGGQETQYF
TRBV7-7,TRBJ2-5,-,few,TGTGCTAGCAGCTTAGGAGACAGCCGCCAGGAGACCCAGTACTTC,CASSLGDSRQETQYF
TRBV7-9,TRBJ2-2,TRBD1,-,TGTGCCAGCAGCTTCGGGACAGGGGGTCTATTTTCCGGGGAGCTGTTTTTT,CASSFGTGGLFSGELFF
TRBV20-1,TRBJ2-1,-,-,TGCAGTGCTCTCCCTTCCCCCTGGGTCACCAATGAGCAGTTCTTC,CSALPSPWVTNEQFF
TRBV20-1,TRBJ1-1,-,-,TGCAGTGCTGGTAGGACAGTGAACACTGAAGCTTTCTTT,CSAGRTVNTEAFF
TRBV29-1,TRBJ2-5,TRBD2,-,TGCAGCGTTGAATGGAGGGCGGGGGAGCAGTACTTC,CSVEWRAGEQYF
TRBV20-1,TRBJ2-1,TRBD1,-,TGCAGTGCTAGAGGGGATGGGACAGGGGTTAGCGATGAGCAGTTCTTC,CSARGDGTGVSDEQFF
TRBV20-1,TRBJ2-5,-,few,TGCAGTGCTCAGAACCCCTCAGGGAAAGAGACCCAGTACTTC,CSAQNPSGKETQYF
TRBV3-1,TRBJ2-7,-,-,TGTGCCAGCAGCCCTTGGTCCAACTCGGACGAGCAGTACTTC,CASSPWSNSDEQYF
TRBV20-1,TRBJ2-7,-,-,TGCAGTGCCCAGTGGGGGCAGTCCTACGAGCAGTACTTC,CSAQWGQSYEQYF
TRBV10-3,TRBJ1-3,-,-,TGTGCCATCCGTCAGACCTCTGGAAACACCATATATTTT,CAIRQTSGNTIYF
TRBV7-2,TRBJ1-1,-,-,TGTGCCAGCGGCTTAGCAGAAAAACAGGTGGTGAACACTGAAGCTTTCTTT,CASGLAEKQVVNTEAFF
TRBV4-2,TRBJ2-7,-,-,TGTGCCAGCAGCCAAGTACATAATAGGGGCTACGAGCAGTACTTC,CASSQVHNRGYEQYF
TRBV7-2,TRBJ2-2,-,few,TGTGCCATCGGCCTCGGAGGCAGGGCCGGCGGGGAGCTGTTTTTT,CAIGLGGRAGGELFF
TRBV9,TRBJ2-5,-,many,TGTGCCAGCAGCGACGGGACCCAAGAGACCCAGTACTTC,CASSDGTQETQYF
TRBV7-2,TRBJ2-7,TRBD1,-,TGTGCCAGCATCGACAGGGGAAGCGAGCAGTACTTC,CASIDRGSEQYF
TRBV28,TRBJ2-7,TRBD2,-,TGTGCCAGCAGTCAGACTAGCGGGAGGGGGCAGTACTTC,CASSQTSGRGQYF
TRBV7-2,TRBJ1-1,TRBD1,-,TGTGCCAGCAGCTTAGTGGGGACAGGGACCACTGAAGCTTTCTTT,CASSLVGTGTTEAFF
TRBV12-3/TRBV12-4,TRBJ2-7,TRBD2,-,TGTGCCAGCAGTTTATTGGGGGGGATCCCCTACGAGCAGTACTTC,CASSLLGGIPYEQYF
TRBV7-9,TRBJ1-1,-,few,TGTGCCAGCAATGTCTACGACGCTGAAGCTTTCTTT,CASNVYDAEAFF
TRBV4-1,TRBJ2-1,TRBD1,few,TGCGCCAGCAGCTCACACGGGACAGGGGAAGATGAGCAGTTCTTC,CASSSHGTGEDEQFF
TRBV6-5,TRBJ2-1,-,-,TGTGCCAGCAGTTACTTACCGACTTTAACCAGCAACTACAATGAGCAGTTCTTC,CASSYLPTLTSNYNEQFF
TRBV7-9,TRBJ2-4,-,once,TGTGCCAGCAGCATAGGAGCGGCAAGTGAGGACATTCAGTACTTC,CASSIGAASEDIQYF
TRBV27,TRBJ2-7,TRBD1,-,TGTGCCAGCAGTTCTCGGACAGGGGATGTTTACGAGCAGTACTTC,CASSSRTGDVYEQYF
TRBV20-1,TRBJ2-5,-,few,TGCAGTGCTAGGAGGCGGGGAACTCAAGAGACCCAGTACTTC,CSARRRGTQETQYF
TRBV7-9,TRBJ2-5,-,few,TGTGCCAGCAGCTTAGTAGGTGGGACATCAGGGGAGACCCAGTACTTC,CASSLVGGTSGETQYF
TRBV10-1,TRBJ1-6,TRBD1,few,TGCGCCAGCACAAACTACGGGACAGGGGGCCCTAGCTCCTATAATTCACCCCTCCACTTT,CASTNYGTGGPSSYNSPLHF
TRBV7-2,TRBJ2-7,-,-,TGTGCCAGCAGCTTACAGGCGTTAATCTACGAGCAGTACTTC,CASSLQALIYEQYF
TRBV12-5,TRBJ2-5,-,-,TGTGCTAGTGGTTTAGGGGCCACCACGGGGCAAGAGACCCAGTACTTC,CASGLGATTGQETQYF
TRBV7-9,TRBJ1-3,-,-,TGTGCCAGCAGCTTAACCGCCAGGGCTAAGTCTGGAAACACCATATATTTT,CASSLTARAKSGNTIYF
TRBV29-1,TRBJ2-1,-,few,TGCAGCTTTGTAGGGTTGGTCAATGAGCAGTTCTTC,CSFVGLVNEQFF
TRBV20-1,TRBJ1-2,-,-,TGCAGTGCTAGTGCCCCCGGTAGCTACACCTTC,CSASAPGSYTF
TRBV7-2,TRBJ2-4,-,-,TGTGCCAGCAGCCTAGCTAGGGGGGTTAAAAACATTCAGTACTTC,CASSLARGVKNIQYF
TRBV4-3,TRBJ2-1,-,few,TGCGCCAGCAGCCCCGGCAGAGTGAGCTACAATGAGCAGTTCTTC,CASSPGRVSYNEQFF
TRBV12-3/TRBV12-4,TRBJ2-7,-,few,TGTGCCAGCAGTTTAGTAAACCGGAACGAGCAGTACTTC,CASSLVNRNEQYF
TRBV14,TRBJ2-2,-,once,TGTGCCAGCAGCCCTTACAGGGTCCAACTGTATTGGTCCGGGGAGCTGTTTTTT,CASSPYRVQLYWSGELFF
TRBV20-1,TRBJ2-7,-,-,TGCAGTGCGACTGGACAGTTATACGGTACCTACGAGCAGTACTTC,CSATGQLYGTYEQYF